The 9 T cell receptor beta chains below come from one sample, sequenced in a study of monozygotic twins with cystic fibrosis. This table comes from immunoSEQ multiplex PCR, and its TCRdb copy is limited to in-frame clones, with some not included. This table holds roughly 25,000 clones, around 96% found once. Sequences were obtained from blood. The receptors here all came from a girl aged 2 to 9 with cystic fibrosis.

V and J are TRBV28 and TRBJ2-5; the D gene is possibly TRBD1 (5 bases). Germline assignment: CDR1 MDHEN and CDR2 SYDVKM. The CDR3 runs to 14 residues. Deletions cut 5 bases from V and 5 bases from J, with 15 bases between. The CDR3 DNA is TGTGCCAGCAGTCCCCCCCAAGGGGATGAGACCCAGTACTTC. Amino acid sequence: CASSPPQGDETQYF.

The CDR3 here is CASSLDRPTEAFF. Written as DNA, the CDR3 is TGTGCCAGCTCCCTGGACAGACCCACTGAAGCTTTCTTT. This chain joins TRBV18 and TRBJ1-1, with D possibly TRBD1 on 6 matching bases. V lost 6 bases, J lost 4 bases, and 12 bases lay in between. Germline CDR1 KGHSH, CDR2 LQKENI. The CDR3 spans 13 residues.

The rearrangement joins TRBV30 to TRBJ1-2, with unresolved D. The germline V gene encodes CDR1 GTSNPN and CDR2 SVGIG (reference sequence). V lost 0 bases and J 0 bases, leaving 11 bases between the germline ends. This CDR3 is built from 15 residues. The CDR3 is CAWSVQGLPNYGYTF. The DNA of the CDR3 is TGTGCCTGGAGTGTACAAGGACTACCTAACTATGGCTACACCTTC.

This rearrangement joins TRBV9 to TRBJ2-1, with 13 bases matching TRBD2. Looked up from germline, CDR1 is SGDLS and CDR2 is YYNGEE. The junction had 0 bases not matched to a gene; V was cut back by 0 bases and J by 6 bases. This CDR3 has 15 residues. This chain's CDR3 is CASSVGLAGGNEQFF. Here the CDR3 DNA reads TGTGCCAGCAGCGTAGGACTAGCGGGAGGCAATGAGCAGTTCTTC.

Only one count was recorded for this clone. The CDR3 protein is CASSPNNRDRAKQLYEQYF. Here the CDR3 DNA reads TGTGCCAGCAGCCCAAACAACCGGGACAGGGCTAAGCAGCTATACGAGCAGTACTTC. The genes are TRBV5-7 and TRBJ2-7; 9 bases are a match to TRBD1. TRBV5-7 is known as an ORF, though its function is uncertain. The CDR3 sequence is 19 residues long. Unmatched junction bases numbered 21, after V lost 4 bases and J lost 4 bases.

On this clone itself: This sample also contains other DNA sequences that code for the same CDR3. DNA for the CDR3: TGCAGCGTTGAGGTGAACACCGGGGAGCTGTTTTTT. It codes for CSVEVNTGELFF. The chain carries TRBV29-1 and TRBJ2-2; no firm D call. V was pared by 3 bases and J by 1 base, with 3 bases between. Looked up from germline, CDR1 is SQVTM and CDR2 is ANQGSEA. CDR3 length equals 12 residues.

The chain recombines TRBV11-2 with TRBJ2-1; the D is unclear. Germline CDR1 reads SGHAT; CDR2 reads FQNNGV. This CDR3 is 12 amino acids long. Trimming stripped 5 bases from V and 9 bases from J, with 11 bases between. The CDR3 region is CASSPWAPEQFF. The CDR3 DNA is TGTGCCAGCAGCCCCTGGGCGCCTGAGCAGTTCTTC.

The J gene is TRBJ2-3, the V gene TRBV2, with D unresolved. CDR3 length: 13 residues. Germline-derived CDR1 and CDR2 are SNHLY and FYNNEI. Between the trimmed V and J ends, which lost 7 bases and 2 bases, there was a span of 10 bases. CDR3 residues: CASKPASTDTQYF. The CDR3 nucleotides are TGTGCCAGCAAACCGGCCTCCACAGATACGCAGTATTTT.

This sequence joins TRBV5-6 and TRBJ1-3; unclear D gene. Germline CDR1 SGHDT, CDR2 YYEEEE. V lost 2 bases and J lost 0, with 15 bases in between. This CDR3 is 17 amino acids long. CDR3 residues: CASSFRSRVLSGNTIYF. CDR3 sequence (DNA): TGTGCCAGCAGCTTTAGATCGCGGGTACTCTCTGGAAACACCATATATTTT. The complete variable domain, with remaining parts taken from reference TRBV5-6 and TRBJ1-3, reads DAGVTQSPTHLIKTRGQQVTLRCSPKSGHDTVSWYQQALGQGPQFIFQYYEEEERQRGNFPDRFSGHQFPNYSSELNVNALLLGDSALYLCASSFRSRVLSGNTIYFGEGSWLTVV.